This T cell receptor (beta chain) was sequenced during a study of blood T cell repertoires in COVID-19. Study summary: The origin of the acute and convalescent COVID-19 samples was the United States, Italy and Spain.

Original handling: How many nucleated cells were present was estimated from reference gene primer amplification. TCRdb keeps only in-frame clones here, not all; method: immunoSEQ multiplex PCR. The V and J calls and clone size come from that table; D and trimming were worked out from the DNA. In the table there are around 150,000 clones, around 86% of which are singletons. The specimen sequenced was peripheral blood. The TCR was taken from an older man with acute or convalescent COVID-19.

CDR3 loop: CASSNRGDYSPLHF. In nucleotides, the CDR3 is TGTGCCAGCAGTAACAGGGGGGATTATTCACCCCTCCACTTT. The V call is TRBV6-2 or TRBV6-3, the J call TRBJ1-6, with 8 bases aligning to TRBD1. V lost 5 bases and J lost 8; bases outside the gene matches: 5. The CDR3 is 14 residues long. Germline V gives CDR1 MNHEY, CDR2 SVGEGT.